The present T cell receptor (beta chain) was sequenced within a study of shared clonotypes between healthy human individuals. Broader study findings: Memory subsets generally showed lower estimated richness than naive subsets.

Regarding this clone: The antigen is not known.

Clones were read by immunoSEQ multiplex PCR, and TCRdb kept only the in-frame ones, dropping some. The sample consists of about 380,000 clones, just over 95% of them appearing once. Every donor, a Caucasian adult, lived in Nashville, Tennessee. From germline, CDR1 is MNHEY and CDR2 SVGAGI. The J segment lost 3 bases and the V segment lost 6 bases, leaving 4 bases of the junction unmatched. CDR3 size: 13 residues. The chain links TRBV6-5 to TRBJ2-7, with TRBD1 matching over 8 bases. Material for sequencing was memory CD8+ T cells sorted from blood. Specified subset: CD45RO+ cells pooled with CCR7-negative TemRA cells. The sequence came from a man younger than 45 in good health. CDR3 region: CASRADRVYEQYF. The CDR3 DNA reads as TGTGCCAGCAGGGCGGACAGGGTCTACGAGCAGTACTTC.